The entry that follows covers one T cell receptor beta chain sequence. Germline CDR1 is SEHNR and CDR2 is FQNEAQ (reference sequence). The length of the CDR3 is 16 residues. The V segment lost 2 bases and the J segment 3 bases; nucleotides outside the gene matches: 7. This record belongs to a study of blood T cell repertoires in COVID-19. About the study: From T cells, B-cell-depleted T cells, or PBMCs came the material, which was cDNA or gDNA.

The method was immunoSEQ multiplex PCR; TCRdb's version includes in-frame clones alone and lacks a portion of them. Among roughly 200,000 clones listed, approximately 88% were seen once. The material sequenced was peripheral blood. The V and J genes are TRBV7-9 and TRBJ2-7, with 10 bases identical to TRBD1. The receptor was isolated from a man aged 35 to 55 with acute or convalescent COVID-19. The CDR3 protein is CASSLTGTGVFYEQYF. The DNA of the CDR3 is TGTGCCAGCAGCTTAACCGGGACAGGGGTATTCTACGAGCAGTACTTC.